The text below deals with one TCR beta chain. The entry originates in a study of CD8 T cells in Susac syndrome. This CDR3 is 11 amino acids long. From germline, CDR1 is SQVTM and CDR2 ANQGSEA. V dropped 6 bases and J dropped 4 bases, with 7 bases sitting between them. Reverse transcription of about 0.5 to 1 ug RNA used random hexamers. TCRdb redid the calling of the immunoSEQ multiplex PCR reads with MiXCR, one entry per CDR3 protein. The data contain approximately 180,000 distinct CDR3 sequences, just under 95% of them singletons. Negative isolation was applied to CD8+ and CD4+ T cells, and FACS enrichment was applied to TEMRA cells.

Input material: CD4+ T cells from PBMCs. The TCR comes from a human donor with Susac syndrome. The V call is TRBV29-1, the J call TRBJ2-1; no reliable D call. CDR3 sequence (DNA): TGCAGCGTAGCAGGATACAATGAGCAGTTCTTC. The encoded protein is CSVAGYNEQFF.